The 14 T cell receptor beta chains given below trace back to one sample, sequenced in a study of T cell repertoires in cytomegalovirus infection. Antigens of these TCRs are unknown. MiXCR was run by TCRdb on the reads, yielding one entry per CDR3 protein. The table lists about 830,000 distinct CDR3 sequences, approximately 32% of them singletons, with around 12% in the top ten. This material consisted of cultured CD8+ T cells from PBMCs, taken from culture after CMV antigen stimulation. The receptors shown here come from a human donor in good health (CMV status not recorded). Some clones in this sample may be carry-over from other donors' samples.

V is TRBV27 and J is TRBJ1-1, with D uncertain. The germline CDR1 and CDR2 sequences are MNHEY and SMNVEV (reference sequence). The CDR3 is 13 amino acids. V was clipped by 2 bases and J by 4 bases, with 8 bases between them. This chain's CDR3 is CASSLQLRTEAFF. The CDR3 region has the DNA TGTGCCAGCAGTTTACAGCTTCGCACTGAAGCTTTCTTT.

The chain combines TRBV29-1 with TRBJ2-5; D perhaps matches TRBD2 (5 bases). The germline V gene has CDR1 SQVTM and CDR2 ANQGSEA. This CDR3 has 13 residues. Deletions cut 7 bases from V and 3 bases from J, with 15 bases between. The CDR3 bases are TGCAGCGCCTGGATGGTGAGGGAAGAGACCCAGTACTTC. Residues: CSAWMVREETQYF. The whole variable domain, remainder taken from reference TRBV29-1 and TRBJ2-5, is SAVISQKPSRDICQRGTSLTIQCQVDSQVTMMFWYRQQPGQSLTLIATANQGSEATYESGFVIDKFPISRPNLTFSTLTVSNMSPEDSSIYLCSAWMVREETQYFGPGTRLLVL.

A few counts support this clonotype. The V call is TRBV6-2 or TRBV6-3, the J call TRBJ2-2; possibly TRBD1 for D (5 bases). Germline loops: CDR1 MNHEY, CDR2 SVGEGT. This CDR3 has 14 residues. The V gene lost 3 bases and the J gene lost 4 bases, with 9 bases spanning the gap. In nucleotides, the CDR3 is TGTGCCAGCAGTTATGCAGGGCTCACCGGGGAGCTGTTTTTT. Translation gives CASSYAGLTGELFF.

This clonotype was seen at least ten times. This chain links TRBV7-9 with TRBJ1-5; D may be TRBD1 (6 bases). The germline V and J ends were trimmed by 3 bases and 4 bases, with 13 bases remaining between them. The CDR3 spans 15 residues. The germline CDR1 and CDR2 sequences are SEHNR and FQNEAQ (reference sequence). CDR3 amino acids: CASSLSGQGNQPQHF. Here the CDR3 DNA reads TGTGCCAGCAGCTTGTCGGGCCAGGGGAATCAGCCCCAGCATTTT. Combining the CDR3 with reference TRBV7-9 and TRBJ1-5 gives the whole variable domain DTGVSQNPRHKITKRGQNVTFRCDPISEHNRLYWYRQTLGQGPEFLTYFQNEAQLEKSRLLSDRFSAERPKGSFSTLEIQRTEQGDSAMYLCASSLSGQGNQPQHFGDGTRLSIL.

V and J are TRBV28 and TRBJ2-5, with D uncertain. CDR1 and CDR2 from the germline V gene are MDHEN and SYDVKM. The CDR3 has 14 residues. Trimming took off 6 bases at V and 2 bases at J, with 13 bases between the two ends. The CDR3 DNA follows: TGTGCCAGCAGAAACCCGGGTCTACAAGAGACCCAGTACTTC. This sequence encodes CASRNPGLQETQYF.

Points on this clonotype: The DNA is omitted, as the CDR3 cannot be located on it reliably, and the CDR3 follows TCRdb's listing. CDR3 loop: CASSYVGAGNIRYF. This chain connects TRBV6-5 to TRBJ2-4; the D call of TRBD1 is as the table states it, not checked on the DNA. The CDR3 region is 14 residues in length, termini included. Germline CDR1 and CDR2: MNHEY and SVGAGI.

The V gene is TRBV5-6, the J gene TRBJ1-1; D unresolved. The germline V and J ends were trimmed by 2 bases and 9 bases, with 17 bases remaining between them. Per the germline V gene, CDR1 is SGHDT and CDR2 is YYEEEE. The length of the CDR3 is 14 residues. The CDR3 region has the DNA TGTGCCAGCAGCTTCGGAGGGTCTAGATGGCAAGCTTTCTTT. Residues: CASSFGGSRWQAFF.

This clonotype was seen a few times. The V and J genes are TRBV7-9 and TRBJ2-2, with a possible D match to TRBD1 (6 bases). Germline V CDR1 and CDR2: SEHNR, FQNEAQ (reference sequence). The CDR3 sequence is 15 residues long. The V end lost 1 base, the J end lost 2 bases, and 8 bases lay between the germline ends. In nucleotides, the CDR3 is TGTGCCAGCAGCTTAGAGACAGGCAACACCGGGGAGCTGTTTTTT. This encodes CASSLETGNTGELFF. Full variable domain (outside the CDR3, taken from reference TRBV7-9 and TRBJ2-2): DTGVSQNPRHKITKRGQNVTFRCDPISEHNRLYWYRQTLGQGPEFLTYFQNEAQLEKSRLLSDRFSAERPKGSFSTLEIQRTEQGDSAMYLCASSLETGNTGELFFGEGSRLTVL.

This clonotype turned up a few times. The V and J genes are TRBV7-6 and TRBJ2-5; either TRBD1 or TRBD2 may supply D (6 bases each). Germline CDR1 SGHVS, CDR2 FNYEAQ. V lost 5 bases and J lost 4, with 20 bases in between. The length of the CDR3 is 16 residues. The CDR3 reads CASSLVRGVPSETQYF. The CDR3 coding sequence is TGTGCCAGCAGCCTCGTGAGGGGGGTACCCTCAGAGACCCAGTACTTC.

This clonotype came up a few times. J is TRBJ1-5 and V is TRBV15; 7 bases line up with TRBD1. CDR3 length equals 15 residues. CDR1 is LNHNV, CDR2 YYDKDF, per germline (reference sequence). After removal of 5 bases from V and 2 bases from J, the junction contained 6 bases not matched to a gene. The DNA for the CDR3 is TGTGCCACCAGCCCGGGACAGTCGGGCAATCAGCCCCAGCATTTT. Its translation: CATSPGQSGNQPQHF.

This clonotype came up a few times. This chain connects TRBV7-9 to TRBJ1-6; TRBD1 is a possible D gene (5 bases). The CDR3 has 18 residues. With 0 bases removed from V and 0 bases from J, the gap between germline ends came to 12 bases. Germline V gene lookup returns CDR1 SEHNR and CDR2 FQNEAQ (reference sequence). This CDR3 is CASSLAVGDSSYNSPLHF. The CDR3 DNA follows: TGTGCCAGCAGCTTAGCCGTAGGGGATAGCTCCTATAATTCACCCCTCCACTTT.

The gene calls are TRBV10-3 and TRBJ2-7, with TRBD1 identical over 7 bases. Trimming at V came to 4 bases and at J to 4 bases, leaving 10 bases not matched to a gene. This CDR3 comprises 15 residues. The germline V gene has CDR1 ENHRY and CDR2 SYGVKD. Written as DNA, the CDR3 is TGTGCCATCAGTGCCGGAGAGGGGGCGGGTTACGAGCAGTACTTC. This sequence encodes CAISAGEGAGYEQYF.

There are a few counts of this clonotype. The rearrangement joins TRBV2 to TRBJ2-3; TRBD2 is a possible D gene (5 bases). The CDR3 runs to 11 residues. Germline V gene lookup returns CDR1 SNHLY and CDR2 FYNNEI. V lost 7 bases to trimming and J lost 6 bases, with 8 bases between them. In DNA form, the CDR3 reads TGTGCCAGCAAGTCGGGGGATACGCAGTATTTT. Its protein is CASKSGDTQYF. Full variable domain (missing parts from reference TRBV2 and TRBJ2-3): EPEVTQTPSHQVTQMGQEVILRCVPISNHLYFYWYRQILGQKVEFLVSFYNNEISEKSEIFDDQFSVERPDGSNFTLKIRSTKLEDSAMYFCASKSGDTQYFGPGTRLTVL.

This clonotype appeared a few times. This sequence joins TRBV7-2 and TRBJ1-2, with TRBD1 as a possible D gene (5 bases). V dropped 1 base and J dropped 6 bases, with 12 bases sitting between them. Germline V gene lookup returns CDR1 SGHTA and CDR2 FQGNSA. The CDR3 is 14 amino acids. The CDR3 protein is CASSLVGEGHGYTF. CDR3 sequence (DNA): TGTGCCAGCAGCTTAGTCGGGGAGGGACATGGCTACACCTTC.